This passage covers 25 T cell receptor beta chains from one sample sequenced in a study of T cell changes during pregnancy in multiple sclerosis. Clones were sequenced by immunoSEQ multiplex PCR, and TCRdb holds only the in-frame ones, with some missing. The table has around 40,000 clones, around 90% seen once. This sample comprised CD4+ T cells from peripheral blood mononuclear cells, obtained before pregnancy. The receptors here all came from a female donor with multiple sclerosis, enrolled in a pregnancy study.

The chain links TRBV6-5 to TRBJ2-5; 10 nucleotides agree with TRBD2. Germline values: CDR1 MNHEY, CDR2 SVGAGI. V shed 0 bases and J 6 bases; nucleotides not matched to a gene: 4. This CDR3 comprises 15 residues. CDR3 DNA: TGTGCCAGCAGTTACTCCTTAGCGGGGGGCCAGACCCAGTACTTC. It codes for CASSYSLAGGQTQYF.

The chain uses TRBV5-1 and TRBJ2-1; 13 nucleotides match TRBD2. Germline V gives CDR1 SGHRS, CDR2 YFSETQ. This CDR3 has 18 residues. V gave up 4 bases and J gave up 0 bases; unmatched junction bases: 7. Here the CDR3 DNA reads TGCGCCAGCAGCCTGACTAGCGGGGGGTTTAGCTCCTACAATGAGCAGTTCTTC. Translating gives CASSLTSGGFSSYNEQFF.

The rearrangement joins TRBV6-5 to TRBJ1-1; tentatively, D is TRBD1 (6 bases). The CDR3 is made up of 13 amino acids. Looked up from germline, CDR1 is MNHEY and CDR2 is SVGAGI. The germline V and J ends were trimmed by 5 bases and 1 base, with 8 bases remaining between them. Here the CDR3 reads CASSQQGNTEAFF. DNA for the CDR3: TGTGCCAGCAGTCAACAGGGGAACACTGAAGCTTTCTTT.

The CDR3 DNA is TGCGCCAGCAGCTTGGTGGGCAGTTCGGGAGGAGAGACCCAGTACTTC. Its protein product is CASSLVGSSGGETQYF. The chain joins TRBV5-1 to TRBJ2-5, with TRBD2 identical over 7 bases. The V gene's germline CDR1 is SGHRS and CDR2 YFSETQ. V lost 0 bases to trimming and J lost 4 bases; unmatched junction nucleotides: 9. This CDR3 has 16 residues. The variable domain in full, completed from reference TRBV5-1 and TRBJ2-5, reads KAGVTQTPRYLIKTRGQQVTLSCSPISGHRSVSWYQQTPGQGLQFLFEYFSETQRNKGNFPGRFSGRQFSNSRSEMNVSTLELGDSALYLCASSLVGSSGGETQYFGPGTRLLVL.

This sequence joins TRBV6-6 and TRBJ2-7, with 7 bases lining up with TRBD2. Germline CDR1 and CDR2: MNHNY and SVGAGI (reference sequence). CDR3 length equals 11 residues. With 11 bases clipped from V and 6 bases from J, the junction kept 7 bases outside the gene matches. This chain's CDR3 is CACGTIAEQYF. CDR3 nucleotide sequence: TGTGCCTGTGGGACTATCGCCGAGCAGTACTTC.

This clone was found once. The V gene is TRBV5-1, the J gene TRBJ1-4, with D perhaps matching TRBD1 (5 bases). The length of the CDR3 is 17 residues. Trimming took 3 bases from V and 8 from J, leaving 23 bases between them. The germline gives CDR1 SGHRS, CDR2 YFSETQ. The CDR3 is CASSSTSSGTIGEKLFF. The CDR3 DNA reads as TGCGCCAGCAGCTCGACCTCTTCCGGGACTATAGGGGAAAAACTGTTTTTT.

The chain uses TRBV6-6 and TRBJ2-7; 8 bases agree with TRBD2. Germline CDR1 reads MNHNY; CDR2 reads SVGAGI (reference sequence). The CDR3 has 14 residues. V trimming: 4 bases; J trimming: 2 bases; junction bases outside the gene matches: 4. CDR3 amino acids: CASSSQRGTYEQYF. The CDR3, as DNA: TGTGCCAGCAGTTCCCAGCGGGGGACCTACGAGCAGTACTTC.

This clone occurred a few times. The chain's CDR3 is CASSLGTGGSGYTF. CDR3 coding DNA: TGTGCCAGCAGCCTAGGGACAGGGGGTTCTGGCTACACCTTC. This chain links TRBV5-4 with TRBJ1-2; the match to TRBD1 covers 11 bases. Germline V gene data show CDR1 as SGHNT and CDR2 as YYREEE (reference sequence). With V trimmed by 4 bases and J by 7 bases, 6 bases remained unmatched. The CDR3 has 14 amino acids.

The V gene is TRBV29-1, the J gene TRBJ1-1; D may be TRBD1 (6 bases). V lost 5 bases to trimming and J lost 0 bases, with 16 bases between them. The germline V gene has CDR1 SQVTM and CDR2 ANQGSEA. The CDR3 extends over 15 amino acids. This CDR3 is CSVRGGWGMNTEAFF. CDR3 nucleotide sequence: TGCAGCGTTAGGGGGGGCTGGGGAATGAACACTGAAGCTTTCTTT.

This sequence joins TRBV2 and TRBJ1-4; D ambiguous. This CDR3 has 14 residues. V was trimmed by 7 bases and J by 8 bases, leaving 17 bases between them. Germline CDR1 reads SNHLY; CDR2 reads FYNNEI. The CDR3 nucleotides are TGTGCCAGCAAGAGATTCGGAGGCGAGGAAAAACTGTTTTTT. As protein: CASKRFGGEEKLFF.

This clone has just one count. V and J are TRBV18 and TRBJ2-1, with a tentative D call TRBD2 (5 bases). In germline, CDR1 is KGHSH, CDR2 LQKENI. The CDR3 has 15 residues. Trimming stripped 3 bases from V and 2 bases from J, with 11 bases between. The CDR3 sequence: CASSPLSGPYNEQFF. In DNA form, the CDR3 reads TGTGCCAGCTCACCTCTGAGCGGTCCCTACAATGAGCAGTTCTTC.

CDR3 nucleotides: TGCGCCAGCAGCCCTCGACGGACTAGCGGGGCGGGAGAGACCCAGTACTTC. This translates into CASSPRRTSGAGETQYF. This rearrangement joins TRBV4-3 to TRBJ2-5; 12 bases map to TRBD2. The CDR3 length is 17 residues. Germline V gene lookup returns CDR1 LGHNA and CDR2 YSLEER. V was pared by 4 bases and J by 4 bases, with 10 bases of the junction left unmatched.

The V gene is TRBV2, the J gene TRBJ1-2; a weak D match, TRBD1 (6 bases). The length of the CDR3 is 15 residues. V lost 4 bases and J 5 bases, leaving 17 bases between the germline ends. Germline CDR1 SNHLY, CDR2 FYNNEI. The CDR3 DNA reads TGTGCCAGCAGTGTCCGACAGGCGGTCCGTTATGGCTACACCTTC. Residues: CASSVRQAVRYGYTF.

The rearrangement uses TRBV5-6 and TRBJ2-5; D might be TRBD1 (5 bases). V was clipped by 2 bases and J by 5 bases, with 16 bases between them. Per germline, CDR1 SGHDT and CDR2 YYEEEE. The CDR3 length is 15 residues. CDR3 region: CASSFNRSLKETQYF. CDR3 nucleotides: TGTGCCAGCAGCTTCAACAGGTCCCTTAAGGAGACCCAGTACTTC.

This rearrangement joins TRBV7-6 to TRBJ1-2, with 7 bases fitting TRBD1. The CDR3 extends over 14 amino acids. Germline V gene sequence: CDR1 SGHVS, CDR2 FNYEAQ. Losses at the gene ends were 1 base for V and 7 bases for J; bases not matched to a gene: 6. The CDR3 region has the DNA TGTGCCAGCAGCTTAGATGGGACAGTGGGTGGCTACACCTTC. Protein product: CASSLDGTVGGYTF.

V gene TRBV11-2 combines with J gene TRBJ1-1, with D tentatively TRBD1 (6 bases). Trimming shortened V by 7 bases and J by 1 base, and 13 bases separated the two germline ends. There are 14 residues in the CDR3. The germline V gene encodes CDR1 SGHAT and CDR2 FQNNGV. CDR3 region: CASTPGTRNTEAFF. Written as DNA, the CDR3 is TGTGCCAGCACCCCCGGGACAAGGAACACTGAAGCTTTCTTT.

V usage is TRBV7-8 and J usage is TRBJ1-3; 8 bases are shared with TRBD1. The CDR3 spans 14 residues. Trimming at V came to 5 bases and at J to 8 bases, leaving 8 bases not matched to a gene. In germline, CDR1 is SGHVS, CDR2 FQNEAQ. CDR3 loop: CASSPQGAAYTIYF. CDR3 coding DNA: TGTGCCAGCAGCCCCCAGGGGGCCGCTTACACCATATATTTT. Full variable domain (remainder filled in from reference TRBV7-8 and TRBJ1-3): GAGVSQSPRYKVAKRGQDVALRCDPISGHVSLFWYQQALGQGPEFLTYFQNEAQLDKSGLPSDRFFAERPEGSVSTLKIQRTQQEDSAVYLCASSPQGAAYTIYFGEGSWLTVV.

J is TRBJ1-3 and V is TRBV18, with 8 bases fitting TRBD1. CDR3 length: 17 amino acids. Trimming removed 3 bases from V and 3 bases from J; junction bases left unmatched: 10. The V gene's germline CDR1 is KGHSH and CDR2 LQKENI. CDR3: CASSPLDRGRGGNTIYF. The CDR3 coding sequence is TGTGCCAGCTCACCTCTCGACAGGGGCCGCGGTGGAAACACCATATATTTT. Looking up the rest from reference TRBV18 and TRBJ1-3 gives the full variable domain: NAGVMQNPRHLVRRRGQEARLRCSPMKGHSHVYWYRQLPEEGLKFMVYLQKENIIDESGMPKERFSAEFPKEGPSILRIQQVVRGDSAAYFCASSPLDRGRGGNTIYFGEGSWLTVV.

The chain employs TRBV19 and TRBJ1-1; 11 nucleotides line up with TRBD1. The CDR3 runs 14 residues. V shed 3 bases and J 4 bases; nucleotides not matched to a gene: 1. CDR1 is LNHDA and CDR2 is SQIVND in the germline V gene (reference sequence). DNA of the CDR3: TGTGCCAGTAGTATGGGGACAGGGGGCACTGAAGCTTTCTTT. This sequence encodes CASSMGTGGTEAFF.

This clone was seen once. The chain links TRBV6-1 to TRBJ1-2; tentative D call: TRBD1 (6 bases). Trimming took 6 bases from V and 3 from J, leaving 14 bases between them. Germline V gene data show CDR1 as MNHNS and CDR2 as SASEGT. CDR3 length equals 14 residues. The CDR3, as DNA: TGTGCCAGCAGGGGGAGACAGGACCACTATGGCTACACCTTC. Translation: CASRGRQDHYGYTF.

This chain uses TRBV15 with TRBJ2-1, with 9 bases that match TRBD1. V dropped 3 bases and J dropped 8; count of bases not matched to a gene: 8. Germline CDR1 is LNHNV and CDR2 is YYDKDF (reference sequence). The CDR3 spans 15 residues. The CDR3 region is CATSRDRGVTDEQFF. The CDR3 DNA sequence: TGTGCCACCAGCAGGGACAGGGGTGTTACCGATGAGCAGTTCTTC.

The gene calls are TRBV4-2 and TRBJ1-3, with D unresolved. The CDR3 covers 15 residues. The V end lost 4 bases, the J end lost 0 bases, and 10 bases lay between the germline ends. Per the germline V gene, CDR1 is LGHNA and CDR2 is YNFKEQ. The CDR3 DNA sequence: TGTGCCAGCAGCCTCGAAGAGAGCTCTGGAAACACCATATATTTT. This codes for CASSLEESSGNTIYF.

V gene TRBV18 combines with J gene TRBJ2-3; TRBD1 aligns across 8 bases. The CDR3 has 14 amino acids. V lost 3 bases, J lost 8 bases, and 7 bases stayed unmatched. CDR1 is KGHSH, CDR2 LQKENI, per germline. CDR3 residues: CASSPQGARSTQYF. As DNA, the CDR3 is TGTGCCAGCTCACCTCAGGGGGCCCGGAGTACGCAGTATTTT.

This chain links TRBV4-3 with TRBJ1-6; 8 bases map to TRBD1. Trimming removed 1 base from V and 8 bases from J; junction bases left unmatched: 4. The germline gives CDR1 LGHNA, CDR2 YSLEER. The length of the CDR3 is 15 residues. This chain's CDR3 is CASSQGDRIYSPLHF. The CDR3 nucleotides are TGCGCCAGCAGCCAAGGGGACAGGATTTATTCACCCCTCCACTTT.

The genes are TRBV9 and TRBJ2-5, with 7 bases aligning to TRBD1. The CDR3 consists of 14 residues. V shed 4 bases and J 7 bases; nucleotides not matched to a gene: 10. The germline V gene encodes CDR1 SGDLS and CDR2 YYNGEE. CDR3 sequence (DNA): TGTGCCAGCAGCCGGGACAGCGGACCCGTGACCCAGTACTTC. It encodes CASSRDSGPVTQYF.